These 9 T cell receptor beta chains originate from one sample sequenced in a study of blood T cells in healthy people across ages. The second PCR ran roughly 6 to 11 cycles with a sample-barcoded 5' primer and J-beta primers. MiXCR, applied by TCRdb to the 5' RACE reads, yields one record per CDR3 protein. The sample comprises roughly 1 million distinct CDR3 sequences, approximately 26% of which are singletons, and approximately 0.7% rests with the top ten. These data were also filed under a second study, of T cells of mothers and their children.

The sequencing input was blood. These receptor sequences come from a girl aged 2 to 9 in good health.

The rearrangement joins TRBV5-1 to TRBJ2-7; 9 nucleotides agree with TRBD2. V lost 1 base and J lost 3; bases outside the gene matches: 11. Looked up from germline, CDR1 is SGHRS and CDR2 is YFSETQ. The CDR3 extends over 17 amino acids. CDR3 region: CASSLWIAGEGSYEQYF. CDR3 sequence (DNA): TGCGCCAGCAGCTTGTGGATAGCGGGAGAAGGAAGCTACGAGCAGTACTTC.

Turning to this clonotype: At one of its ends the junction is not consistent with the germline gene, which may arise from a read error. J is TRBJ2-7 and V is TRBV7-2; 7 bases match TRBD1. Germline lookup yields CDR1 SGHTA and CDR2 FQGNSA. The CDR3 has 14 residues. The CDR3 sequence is CASSFTLRDSLVFF. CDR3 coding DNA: TGTGCCAGCAGCTTCACTCTCCGGGACAGTTTGGTGTTCTTC.

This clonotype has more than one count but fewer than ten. The CDR3 loop is CASGLTGPFSPLHF. CDR3 DNA: TGTGCTAGTGGTTTGACTGGGCCCTTTTCACCCCTCCACTTT. V and J are TRBV12-5 and TRBJ1-6; D unclear. V dropped 2 bases and J dropped 9 bases, with 11 bases sitting between them. Germline values: CDR1 LGHNT, CDR2 FRNRAP. CDR3 length: 14 residues.

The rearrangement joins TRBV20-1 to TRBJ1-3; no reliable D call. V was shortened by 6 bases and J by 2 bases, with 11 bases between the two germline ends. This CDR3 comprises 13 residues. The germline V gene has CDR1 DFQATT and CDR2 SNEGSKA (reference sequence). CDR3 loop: CSAQNQAGNTIYF. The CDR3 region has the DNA TGCAGTGCCCAGAACCAGGCTGGAAACACCATATATTTT.

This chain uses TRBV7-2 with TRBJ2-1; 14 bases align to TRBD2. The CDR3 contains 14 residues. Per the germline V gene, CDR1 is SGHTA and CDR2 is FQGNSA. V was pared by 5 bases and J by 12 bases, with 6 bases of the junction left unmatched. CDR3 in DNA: TGTGCCAGCAGCCCAAGACTAGCGGGGGGGTTGCAGTTCTTC. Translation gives CASSPRLAGGLQFF.

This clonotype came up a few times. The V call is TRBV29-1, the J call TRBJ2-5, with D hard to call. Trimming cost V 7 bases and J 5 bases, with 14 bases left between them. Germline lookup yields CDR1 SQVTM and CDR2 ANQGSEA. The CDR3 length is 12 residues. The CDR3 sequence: CSEGSAGETQYF. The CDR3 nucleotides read TGCAGCGAAGGGTCGGCAGGCGAGACCCAGTACTTC.

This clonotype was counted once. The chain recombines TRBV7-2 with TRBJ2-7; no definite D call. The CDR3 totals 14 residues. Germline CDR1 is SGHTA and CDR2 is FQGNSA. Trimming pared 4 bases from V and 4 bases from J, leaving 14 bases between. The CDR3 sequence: CASSSWLGPYEQYF. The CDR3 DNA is TGTGCCAGCAGCTCCTGGCTTGGGCCTTACGAGCAGTACTTC. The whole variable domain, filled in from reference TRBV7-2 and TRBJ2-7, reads GAGVSQSPSNKVTEKGKDVELRCDPISGHTALYWYRQSLGQGLEFLIYFQGNSAPDKSGLPSDRFSAERTGGSVSTLTIQRTQQEDSAVYLCASSSWLGPYEQYFGPGTRLTVT.

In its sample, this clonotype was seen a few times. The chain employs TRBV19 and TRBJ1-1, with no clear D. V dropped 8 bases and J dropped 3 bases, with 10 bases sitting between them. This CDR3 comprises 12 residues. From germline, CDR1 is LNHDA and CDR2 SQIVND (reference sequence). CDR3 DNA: TGTGCCAGTGGGAGGACCTACACTGAAGCTTTCTTT. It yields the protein CASGRTYTEAFF.

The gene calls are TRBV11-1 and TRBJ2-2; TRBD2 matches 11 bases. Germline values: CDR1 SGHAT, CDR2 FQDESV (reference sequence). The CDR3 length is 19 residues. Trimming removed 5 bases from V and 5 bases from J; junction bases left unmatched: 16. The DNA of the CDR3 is TGTGCCAGCAGCGTCAAAACTAGCGGGGGATCGTCGGTTACCGGGGAGCTGTTTTTT. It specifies CASSVKTSGGSSVTGELFF.